One sample yielded the 20 T cell receptor beta chains listed below, sequenced in a study of blood T cells in healthy people across ages. The use of a sample-barcoded 5' primer and a J-beta primer mix characterized a second PCR of roughly 7 to 11 cycles. TCRdb reanalysed the 5' RACE reads using MiXCR and keeps one entry per CDR3 protein. The sample yields over 450,000 distinct CDR3 sequences, about 25% seen once. These records were also assigned to another study, of T cells of mothers and their children.

The specimen was blood. The source is a boy younger than 18 in good health.

There are a few counts of this clonotype. This chain connects TRBV7-2 to TRBJ2-5; no firm D call. The CDR3 covers 14 residues. CDR1 is SGHTA, CDR2 FQGNSA, per germline. The V end was cut by 1 base, the J end by 0 bases, with 6 bases between. Here the CDR3 reads CASSLVRYQETQYF. CDR3 nucleotides: TGTGCCAGCAGCTTAGTGCGGTACCAAGAGACCCAGTACTTC.

This clonotype was picked up a small number of times. This chain joins TRBV12-3 or TRBV12-4 and TRBJ1-2; TRBD1 aligns across 8 bases. This CDR3 contains 14 residues. J gave up 3 bases and V 8 bases, and 8 bases lay outside the gene matches. CDR3 sequence reads: CASGRQGPYYGYTF. CDR3 nucleotides: TGTGCCAGCGGAAGACAGGGGCCTTACTATGGCTACACCTTC.

The V call is TRBV6-5, the J call TRBJ1-6; 10 bases match TRBD1. The ends lost 6 bases at V and 7 bases at J; junction bases unmatched: 6. CDR3 length equals 15 residues. Germline V gene sequence: CDR1 MNHEY, CDR2 SVGAGI. The CDR3 loop reads CASRLTGGGNSPLHF. Written as DNA, the CDR3 is TGTGCCAGCAGACTGACAGGGGGCGGGAATTCACCCCTCCACTTT.

This rearrangement joins TRBV20-1 to TRBJ2-1; 12 bases are a match to TRBD2. V shed 2 bases, J shed 4 bases, and the junction held 3 bases outside the gene matches. The CDR3 covers 15 residues. Germline CDR1 and CDR2: DFQATT and SNEGSKA (reference sequence). The CDR3 sequence: CSARLAGGDYNEQFF. The DNA of the CDR3 is TGCAGTGCTAGACTAGCGGGGGGGGATTACAATGAGCAGTTCTTC.

This clonotype was seen more than once but under ten times. This chain joins TRBV5-1 and TRBJ1-1; D is unclear. From germline, CDR1 is SGHRS and CDR2 YFSETQ. The CDR3 has 13 amino acids. The ends were cut back, 1 base at V and 6 bases at J, with 10 bases in the middle. Written as DNA, the CDR3 is TGCGCCAGCAGCTTGTCGGGGAGCCCTGAAGCTTTCTTT. Its translation is CASSLSGSPEAFF. The full variable domain, with the rest looked up from reference TRBV5-1 and TRBJ1-1, is KAGVTQTPRYLIKTRGQQVTLSCSPISGHRSVSWYQQTPGQGLQFLFEYFSETQRNKGNFPGRFSGRQFSNSRSEMNVSTLELGDSALYLCASSLSGSPEAFFGQGTRLTVV.

The gene calls are TRBV6-4 and TRBJ1-2; 8 bases are a match to TRBD1. This CDR3 is 16 amino acids long. J was trimmed by 7 bases and V by 0 bases; bases with no gene match: 10. Germline values: CDR1 MRHNA, CDR2 SNTAGT. As DNA, the CDR3 is TGTGCCAGCAGTGACTCCGGCAGGGGGCCGGGATGTGGCTACACCTTC. The encoded protein is CASSDSGRGPGCGYTF.

The J gene is TRBJ2-3, the V gene TRBV18; no definite D call. Deletions cut 0 bases from V and 0 bases from J, with 4 bases between. The CDR3 consists of 14 residues. Germline V gene data show CDR1 as KGHSH and CDR2 as LQKENI. CDR3 residues: CASSPPDSTDTQYF. The CDR3 DNA reads as TGTGCCAGCTCACCACCCGACAGCACAGATACGCAGTATTTT. The complete variable domain, with remaining parts taken from reference TRBV18 and TRBJ2-3, reads NAGVMQNPRHLVRRRGQEARLRCSPMKGHSHVYWYRQLPEEGLKFMVYLQKENIIDESGMPKERFSAEFPKEGPSILRIQQVVRGDSAAYFCASSPPDSTDTQYFGPGTRLTVL.

This clonotype was recorded a few times. This chain joins TRBV10-3 and TRBJ1-2, with 8 bases fitting TRBD1. This CDR3 comprises 16 residues. Germline V gives CDR1 ENHRY, CDR2 SYGVKD. J was trimmed by 4 bases and V by 10 bases; bases with no gene match: 17. The CDR3: CATSPSTGEEGYGYTF. The CDR3, as DNA: TGTGCCACCAGCCCGTCGACAGGGGAGGAGGGCTATGGCTACACCTTC.

The rearrangement uses TRBV27 and TRBJ2-5, with D perhaps matching TRBD1 (6 bases). This CDR3 contains 16 residues. Trimming took off 3 bases at V and 1 base at J, with 15 bases between the two ends. Germline V lookup: CDR1 MNHEY, CDR2 SMNVEV (reference sequence). The CDR3 coding sequence is TGTGCCAGCAGTTTGCGGTGGACAGTCCTCCAAGAGACCCAGTACTTC. This translates into CASSLRWTVLQETQYF.

This clonotype was seen a few times. V and J are TRBV20-1 and TRBJ1-2; TRBD1 might be the D (5 bases). The V end was cut by 1 base, the J end by 4 bases, with 13 bases between. Germline V gives CDR1 DFQATT, CDR2 SNEGSKA (reference sequence). The CDR3 runs to 14 residues. The CDR3 reads CSARVGTEVYGYTF. Written as DNA, the CDR3 is TGCAGTGCTAGAGTAGGGACGGAGGTCTATGGCTACACCTTC.

This clonotype was counted a few times. The J gene is TRBJ2-1, the V gene TRBV7-3; D is unclear. Germline CDR1 is SGHTA and CDR2 is FQGTGA. The CDR3 consists of 15 residues. V was clipped by 5 bases and J by 2 bases, with 13 bases between them. CDR3 sequence: CASSQQGSPYNEQFF. Here the CDR3 DNA reads TGTGCCAGCAGCCAACAAGGGTCGCCCTACAATGAGCAGTTCTTC.

This clonotype was seen ten or more times. The CDR3 reads CSGLTDYEQYF. The CDR3 nucleotides are TGCAGCGGGTTGACGGACTACGAGCAGTACTTC. The rearrangement links TRBV29-1 to TRBJ2-7; no reliable D call. The CDR3 runs to 11 residues. V lost 7 bases to trimming and J lost 3 bases, with 10 bases between them. CDR1 SQVTM and CDR2 ANQGSEA come from the germline V gene.

The chain carries TRBV7-2 and TRBJ1-2; 7 bases map to TRBD1. V trimming: 5 bases; J trimming: 5 bases; junction bases outside the gene matches: 5. Germline V CDR1 and CDR2: SGHTA, FQGNSA. This CDR3 has 13 residues. The CDR3 bases are TGTGCCAGCAGCGGGACAGAGACTTATGGCTACACCTTC. Protein sequence: CASSGTETYGYTF. The whole variable domain, remainder taken from reference TRBV7-2 and TRBJ1-2, is GAGVSQSPSNKVTEKGKDVELRCDPISGHTALYWYRQSLGQGLEFLIYFQGNSAPDKSGLPSDRFSAERTGGSVSTLTIQRTQQEDSAVYLCASSGTETYGYTFGSGTRLTVV.

This chain connects TRBV5-1 to TRBJ2-2; the D gene is possibly TRBD1 (6 bases). The CDR3 covers 16 residues. The V gene's germline CDR1 is SGHRS and CDR2 YFSETQ. Deletions cut 4 bases from V and 5 bases from J, with 18 bases between. The CDR3 DNA is TGCGCCAGCAGCAAGTCAGGGACATTTGGAACCGGGGAGCTGTTTTTT. Its protein is CASSKSGTFGTGELFF.

About this clonotype: A junction boundary mismatches the germline segment, possibly from a read error. The rearrangement uses TRBV29-1 and TRBJ1-2; D is unclear. The CDR3 has 16 amino acids. CDR1 is SQVTM, CDR2 ANQGSEA, per germline. The CDR3 is CSVQDPDPGYNYGYTF. CDR3 nucleotide sequence: TGCAGCGTTCAAGATCCGGACCCGGGATATAACTATGGCTACACCTTC.

There are a few counts of this clonotype. The rearrangement uses TRBV7-8 and TRBJ1-5, with TRBD1 matching 12 bases. Germline CDR1 reads SGHVS; CDR2 reads FQNEAQ. There are 17 residues in the CDR3. V lost 0 bases to trimming and J lost 7 bases; unmatched junction nucleotides: 7. CDR3 sequence: CASSLAGGQGAGQPQHF. Here the CDR3 DNA reads TGTGCCAGCAGCTTAGCGGGGGGACAGGGGGCTGGACAGCCCCAGCATTTT.

V and J are TRBV12-3 or TRBV12-4 and TRBJ2-4; D not resolved. Deletions cut 1 base from V and 0 bases from J, with 10 bases between. The CDR3 consists of 16 residues. CDR3 bases: TGTGCCAGCAGTTTAGGAGACTCCCTAGCCAAAAACATTCAGTACTTC. Amino acids: CASSLGDSLAKNIQYF.

This clonotype was observed a handful of times. J is TRBJ1-2 and V is TRBV29-1; 7 bases match TRBD1. CDR1 is SQVTM and CDR2 is ANQGSEA in the germline V gene. V dropped 7 bases and J dropped 2; count of bases not matched to a gene: 4. The CDR3 extends over 12 amino acids. The CDR3 DNA reads as TGCAGCGCTGCACAGGGGAACTATGGCTACACCTTC. This encodes CSAAQGNYGYTF.

This clonotype has ten or more counts. The rearrangement uses TRBV11-2 and TRBJ2-7, with TRBD1 as a possible D gene (6 bases). Germline V lookup: CDR1 SGHAT, CDR2 FQNNGV. The V end lost 1 base, the J end lost 2 bases, and 9 bases lay between the germline ends. CDR3 length equals 14 residues. The CDR3 sequence is CASSLVQGTYEQYF. The CDR3 region has the DNA TGTGCCAGCAGCTTAGTCCAGGGGACCTACGAGCAGTACTTC.

The chain joins TRBV2 to TRBJ2-1; 7 bases line up with TRBD1. Trimming removed 7 bases from V and 6 bases from J; junction bases left unmatched: 27. From germline, CDR1 is SNHLY and CDR2 FYNNEI. CDR3 size: 20 residues. The CDR3 sequence: CASIVSRQGTSLNLSNEQFF. CDR3 in DNA: TGTGCCAGCATCGTCAGTAGACAGGGAACCTCGCTAAACCTCAGCAATGAGCAGTTCTTC.